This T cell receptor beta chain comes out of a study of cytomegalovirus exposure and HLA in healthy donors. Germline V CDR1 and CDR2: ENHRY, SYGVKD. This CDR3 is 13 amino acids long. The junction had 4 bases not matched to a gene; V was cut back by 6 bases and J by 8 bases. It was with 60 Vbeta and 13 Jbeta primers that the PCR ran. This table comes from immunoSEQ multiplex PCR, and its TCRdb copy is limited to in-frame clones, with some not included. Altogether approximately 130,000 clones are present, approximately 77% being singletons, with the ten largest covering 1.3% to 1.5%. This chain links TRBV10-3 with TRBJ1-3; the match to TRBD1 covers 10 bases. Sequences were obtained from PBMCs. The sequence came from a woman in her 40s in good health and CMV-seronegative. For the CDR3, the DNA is TGTGCCATCAGCTGGGACAGGGGAGACACCATATATTTT. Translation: CAISWDRGDTIYF.